The clone carrying this TCR beta chain was counted once. Antigen unknown. Every immunoSEQ plate was one replicate of a subset's evenly spread DNA. Clones were read by immunoSEQ multiplex PCR, and TCRdb kept only the in-frame ones, dropping some. The table has some 2,000,000 clones, about 95% seen once. CD45RO-negative, CCR7-selected cells formed the naive CD8 fraction, which excluded terminally differentiated effector memory CD45RA+ cells. The data belong to a study of shared clonotypes between healthy human individuals. In the study overall: Used for every donor were three CD4 naive, three CD4 memory, two CD8 naive and one CD8 memory plate.

Overall study findings and caveats: It was anticipated that sequencing depth would influence how many clonotypes donors shared. Only blood underwent sampling, and tissue repertoires likely differ.

The CDR3 consists of 16 residues. Germline V gene data show CDR1 as MNHEY and CDR2 as SMNVEV (reference sequence). The germline V and J ends were trimmed by 6 bases and 0 bases, with 15 bases remaining between them. Sequencing used naive CD8+ T cells sorted from blood. This clonotype originated in a man aged 18 to 30 in good health. The chain has TRBV27 and TRBJ2-1; D is undetermined. Written as DNA, the CDR3 is TGTGCCAGCAGCTGGGGTCTCAGGCCCTCCTACAATGAGCAGTTCTTC. This sequence encodes CASSWGLRPSYNEQFF.